Listed below are T cell receptor beta chains from one sample, sequenced in a study of cytomegalovirus exposure and HLA in healthy donors. Here immunoSEQ multiplex PCR was the method, and the copy in TCRdb shows in-frame clones only, minus some. Recorded for this sample: about 55,000 clones. The material sequenced was PBMCs. These receptors were obtained from a man between 45 and 60 years old in good health and CMV-seropositive. Each CDR3 is given with its conserved first and last residue. The order of the fields is J gene, V gene, D gene, CDR3 DNA, CDR3 protein. D genes are given only for firm matches.

j_call: TRBJ1-2; v_call: TRBV29-1; d_call: -; cdr3_nt: TGCAGCGTTGGAGCGCTCCGGGGAGGCTACACCTTC; cdr3_aa: CSVGALRGGYTF
j_call: TRBJ1-3; v_call: TRBV7-9; d_call: -; cdr3_nt: TGTGCCAGCAGCTCACCGGCCGGGAACACCATATATTTT; cdr3_aa: CASSSPAGNTIYF
j_call: TRBJ2-7; v_call: TRBV7-2; d_call: TRBD2; cdr3_nt: TGTGCCAGCAGCTTCGGCGGGGGGAACGAGCAGTACTTC; cdr3_aa: CASSFGGGNEQYF
j_call: TRBJ1-3; v_call: TRBV19; d_call: TRBD1; cdr3_nt: TGTGCCAGTTCAGACAGGGGTAAAAGAAACACCATATATTTT; cdr3_aa: CASSDRGKRNTIYF
j_call: TRBJ2-7; v_call: TRBV9; d_call: TRBD2; cdr3_nt: TGTGCCAGCAGCGTAGGGGGACTAGCGGGCGCCTACGAGCAGTACTTC; cdr3_aa: CASSVGGLAGAYEQYF
j_call: TRBJ2-5; v_call: TRBV18; d_call: -; cdr3_nt: TGTGCCAGCTCACGGGAGTACCAAGAGACCCAGTACTTC; cdr3_aa: CASSREYQETQYF
j_call: TRBJ2-3; v_call: TRBV5-6; d_call: TRBD2; cdr3_nt: TGTGCCAGCAGCTCGGATCTAGCGGGAGGACCCATCACAGATACGCAGTATTTT; cdr3_aa: CASSSDLAGGPITDTQYF
j_call: TRBJ1-2; v_call: TRBV29-1; d_call: -; cdr3_nt: TGCAGCGTTGGGGCAGGGTCTAACTATGGCTACACCTTC; cdr3_aa: CSVGAGSNYGYTF
j_call: TRBJ1-1; v_call: TRBV5-1; d_call: -; cdr3_nt: TGCGCCAGCAGCTTGTACAGCTTGAACACTGAAGCTTTCTTT; cdr3_aa: CASSLYSLNTEAFF
j_call: TRBJ2-7; v_call: TRBV29-1; d_call: TRBD1; cdr3_nt: TGCAGCGTTAGAACAGGGGGCTATGAGCAGTACTTC; cdr3_aa: CSVRTGGYEQYF
j_call: TRBJ1-2; v_call: TRBV6-1; d_call: -; cdr3_nt: TGTGCCAGCAGTGCGGATGGGGGGGTCTATGGCTACACCTTC; cdr3_aa: CASSADGGVYGYTF
j_call: TRBJ1-1; v_call: TRBV6-5; d_call: -; cdr3_nt: TGTGCCAGCAGTTTACTCTGGGCCCAGAACACTGAAGCTTTCTTT; cdr3_aa: CASSLLWAQNTEAFF
j_call: TRBJ1-2; v_call: TRBV19; d_call: -; cdr3_nt: TGTGCCAGTAGTACAGTCAACTATGGCTACACCTTC; cdr3_aa: CASSTVNYGYTF
j_call: TRBJ2-7; v_call: TRBV5-6; d_call: TRBD1; cdr3_nt: TGTGCCAGCAGCTTTCACAGGGGTTCCTACGAGCAGTACTTC; cdr3_aa: CASSFHRGSYEQYF
j_call: TRBJ2-7; v_call: TRBV19; d_call: -; cdr3_nt: TGTGCCAGTAGTATAGGACAAGACGCCTACGAGCAGTACTTC; cdr3_aa: CASSIGQDAYEQYF
j_call: TRBJ2-3; v_call: TRBV30; d_call: TRBD1; cdr3_nt: TGTGCCTGGAGCAGGGGGCTCCCAGATACGCAGTATTTT; cdr3_aa: CAWSRGLPDTQYF
j_call: TRBJ2-2; v_call: TRBV2; d_call: TRBD2; cdr3_nt: TGTGCCAGCAGTAAATTGACTAGCGGGCGTACCGGGGAGCTGTTTTTT; cdr3_aa: CASSKLTSGRTGELFF
j_call: TRBJ2-7; v_call: TRBV28; d_call: TRBD2; cdr3_nt: TGTGCCAGCAGTTTGGCTAGCGGGAGATCGGGGTGGTACGAGCAGTACTTC; cdr3_aa: CASSLASGRSGWYEQYF
j_call: TRBJ2-2; v_call: TRBV19; d_call: TRBD2; cdr3_nt: TGTGCCAGTAGTATAGAGGGACTATATGGAGGGGAGCTGTTTTTT; cdr3_aa: CASSIEGLYGGELFF
j_call: TRBJ2-1; v_call: TRBV10-3; d_call: -; cdr3_nt: TGTGCCATCAGTGGGAGCGTGGAGAGCTCCGACAATGAGCAGTTCTTC; cdr3_aa: CAISGSVESSDNEQFF
j_call: TRBJ2-5; v_call: TRBV6-5; d_call: -; cdr3_nt: TGTGCCAGCAGTCGGACGGGGTTCTCGGGGGAGACCCAGTACTTC; cdr3_aa: CASSRTGFSGETQYF
j_call: TRBJ2-2; v_call: TRBV9; d_call: TRBD2; cdr3_nt: TGTGCCAGCAGCGTCCATAGCGGGGGGACGAACACCGGGGAGCTGTTTTTT; cdr3_aa: CASSVHSGGTNTGELFF
j_call: TRBJ2-5; v_call: TRBV5-1; d_call: -; cdr3_nt: TGCGCCAGCAGCTTGGCGGGAGCTGCGGAGACCCAGTACTTC; cdr3_aa: CASSLAGAAETQYF
j_call: TRBJ2-1; v_call: TRBV5-6; d_call: TRBD2; cdr3_nt: TGTGCCAGCGGGCGTACCGGGGGGGGGTACAATGAGCAGTTCTTC; cdr3_aa: CASGRTGGGYNEQFF
j_call: TRBJ2-5; v_call: TRBV30; d_call: TRBD2; cdr3_nt: TGTGCCTGGAGTTTCGGGGGGCAAGAGACCCAGTACTTC; cdr3_aa: CAWSFGGQETQYF
j_call: TRBJ2-7; v_call: TRBV7-8; d_call: -; cdr3_nt: TGTGCCAGCAGACCTACGCGGGAAGATCCCTACGAGCAGTACTTC; cdr3_aa: CASRPTREDPYEQYF
j_call: TRBJ2-7; v_call: TRBV27; d_call: -; cdr3_nt: TGTGCCACCTCTTCTCCCCCGCAGGGGAAGGGCGAGCAGTACTTC; cdr3_aa: CATSSPPQGKGEQYF
j_call: TRBJ2-7; v_call: TRBV27; d_call: TRBD1; cdr3_nt: TGTGCCAGCAGTTCCCCGGACAGGGCCACCTACGAGCAGTACTTC; cdr3_aa: CASSSPDRATYEQYF
j_call: TRBJ2-7; v_call: TRBV5-1; d_call: TRBD1; cdr3_nt: TGCGCCAGCAGCACCGGGACAGGGTCGGTCTACGAGCAGTACTTC; cdr3_aa: CASSTGTGSVYEQYF
j_call: TRBJ1-2; v_call: TRBV29-1; d_call: TRBD1; cdr3_nt: TGCAGCGTTGGCGACAGGGTGCTTAACTATGGCTACACCTTC; cdr3_aa: CSVGDRVLNYGYTF
j_call: TRBJ2-4; v_call: TRBV6-4; d_call: TRBD2; cdr3_nt: TGTGCCAGCAGTGACTCCAGCGGGGGGGTAAACATTCAGTACTTC; cdr3_aa: CASSDSSGGVNIQYF
j_call: TRBJ1-2; v_call: TRBV19; d_call: TRBD1; cdr3_nt: TGTGCCAGTAGTGTGTCCGGGACAGCTCGCTATGGCTACACCTTC; cdr3_aa: CASSVSGTARYGYTF
j_call: TRBJ2-7; v_call: TRBV6-1; d_call: TRBD1; cdr3_nt: TGTGCCAGCAGTGACCTTGACAGGGTTACATCCTACGAGCAGTACTTC; cdr3_aa: CASSDLDRVTSYEQYF
j_call: TRBJ2-7; v_call: TRBV7-2; d_call: -; cdr3_nt: TGTGCCAGCAGCTTAGGACAAGGAGGACCTTCCTCCTACGAGCAGTACTTC; cdr3_aa: CASSLGQGGPSSYEQYF
j_call: TRBJ1-5; v_call: TRBV19; d_call: TRBD1; cdr3_nt: TGTGCCAGCGAGGATCAGGGGGATCAGCCCCAGCATTTT; cdr3_aa: CASEDQGDQPQHF